The T cell receptor beta chain under discussion was sequenced for a study of shared clonotypes between healthy human individuals. This CDR3 has 13 amino acids. CDR1 MDHEN and CDR2 SYDVKM come from the germline V gene. V lost 5 bases, J lost 7 bases, and 15 bases lay in between. The repertoire was sequenced with immunoSEQ multiplex PCR; TCRdb's copy has only in-frame clones and lacks some. The sample holds more than 2,000,000 clones; approximately 95% are singletons and the top ten take 0.39%. This rearrangement joins TRBV28 to TRBJ2-7; D not resolved. The sample comprised naive CD4+ T cells from PBMCs. As to subset: CD45RA+ positively selected. The clonotype comes from a man younger than 35 in good health. Some clones in this sample may be carry-over from other donors' samples. CDR3 bases: TGTGCCAGCAGTCCCAGCCCCTTCCGGGAGCAGTACTTC. The encoded protein is CASSPSPFREQYF.